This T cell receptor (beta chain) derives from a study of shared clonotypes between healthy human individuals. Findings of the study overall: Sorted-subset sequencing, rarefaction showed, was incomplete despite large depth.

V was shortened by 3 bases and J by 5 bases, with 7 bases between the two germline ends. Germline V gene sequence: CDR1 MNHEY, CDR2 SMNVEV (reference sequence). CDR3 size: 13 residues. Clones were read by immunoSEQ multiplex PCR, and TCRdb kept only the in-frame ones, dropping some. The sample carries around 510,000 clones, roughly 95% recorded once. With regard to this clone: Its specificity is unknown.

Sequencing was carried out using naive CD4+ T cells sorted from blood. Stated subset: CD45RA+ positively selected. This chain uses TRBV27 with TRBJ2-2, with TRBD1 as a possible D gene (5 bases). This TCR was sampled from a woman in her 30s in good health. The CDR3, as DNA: TGTGCCAGCAGTTTTACAGGAACCGGGGAGCTGTTTTTT. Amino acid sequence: CASSFTGTGELFF.